This T cell receptor (beta chain) was captured by sequencing in a study of control samples from healthy donors and cancer patients. TCRdb's copy holds only in-frame clones and misses some; the assay was immunoSEQ multiplex PCR. The sample carries around 150,000 clones, around 96% recorded once. CDR3 length: 18 residues. In germline, CDR1 is SGHTA, CDR2 FQGNSA. V lost 4 bases and J 2 bases, leaving 23 bases between the germline ends. The origin of this receptor is a woman aged 25 to 39 in good health. The sequenced sample was blood. The chain carries TRBV7-2 and TRBJ1-1; the D gene is possibly TRBD1 (5 bases). CDR3 DNA sequence: TGTGCCAGCAGCTCCACCGGGGGACTTCCTCCCCCTAACACTGAAGCTTTCTTT. It translates to CASSSTGGLPPPNTEAFF. The full variable domain, rest sourced from reference TRBV7-2 and TRBJ1-1, is GAGVSQSPSNKVTEKGKDVELRCDPISGHTALYWYRQSLGQGLEFLIYFQGNSAPDKSGLPSDRFSAERTGGSVSTLTIQRTQQEDSAVYLCASSSTGGLPPPNTEAFFGQGTRLTVV.